This section outlines one T cell receptor (beta chain) sequence together with its context. Its antigen is as yet unknown. The sample is drawn from a study of response to subunit inactivated influenza vaccine. A single record per CDR3 protein comes from TCRdb applying MiXCR to the RT-PCR reads. The table shows more than 400,000 distinct CDR3 sequences, with approximately 6.9% occurring only once. The length of the CDR3 is 14 residues. CDR1 DFQATT and CDR2 SNEGSKA come from the germline V gene (reference sequence). The ends lost 1 base at V and 7 bases at J; junction bases unmatched: 0. Points from the study as a whole: Only a handful of new T cells, the authors suggested, are recruited with each seasonal influenza vaccination.

Here the sequenced sample was PBMCs from blood, taken less than 25 months after vaccination. The clonotype comes from a man aged 50-75 years who received an inactivated influenza vaccine. This chain joins TRBV20-1 and TRBJ1-6; 11 nucleotides agree with TRBD1. The CDR3 spells CSARGDRGNSPLHF. DNA for the CDR3: TGCAGTGCTAGAGGGGACAGGGGGAATTCACCCCTCCACTTT.